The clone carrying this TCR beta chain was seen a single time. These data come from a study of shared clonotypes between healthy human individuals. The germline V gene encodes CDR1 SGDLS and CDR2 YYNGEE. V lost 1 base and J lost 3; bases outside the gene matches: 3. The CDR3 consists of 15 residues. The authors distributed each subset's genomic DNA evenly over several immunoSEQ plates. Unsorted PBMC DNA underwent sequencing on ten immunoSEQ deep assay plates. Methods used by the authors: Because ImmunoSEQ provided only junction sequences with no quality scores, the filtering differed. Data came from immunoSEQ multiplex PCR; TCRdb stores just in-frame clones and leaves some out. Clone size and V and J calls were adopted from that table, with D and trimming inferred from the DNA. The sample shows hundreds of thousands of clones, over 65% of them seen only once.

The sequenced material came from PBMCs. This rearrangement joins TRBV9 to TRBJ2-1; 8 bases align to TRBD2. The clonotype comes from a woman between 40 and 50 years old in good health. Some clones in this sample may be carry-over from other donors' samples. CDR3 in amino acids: CASSVTSGLYNEQFF. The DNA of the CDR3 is TGTGCCAGCAGCGTAACTAGCGGCCTCTACAATGAGCAGTTCTTC.